This entry lists 7 T cell receptor beta chains sequenced from one sample in a study of shared clonotypes between healthy human individuals. TCRdb's table, derived via immunoSEQ multiplex PCR, lists solely in-frame clones and lacks some. The sample holds roughly 1 million clones, about 75% seen once. The source material was memory CD4+ T cells sorted from blood. As for subset: CD45RA-negative fraction. Receptor source: a man between 18 and 35 years old in good health.

The chain combines TRBV2 with TRBJ2-1; 10 bases are a match to TRBD2. Germline lookup yields CDR1 SNHLY and CDR2 FYNNEI. Unmatched junction bases numbered 10, after V lost 8 bases and J lost 9 bases. The CDR3 sequence is 14 residues long. CDR3 nucleotides: TGTGCCAGCGTAGCGGGGGGCCCCGTTGGTGAGCAGTTCTTC. Residues: CASVAGGPVGEQFF. Based on the CDR3 plus reference TRBV2 and TRBJ2-1, the full variable domain is EPEVTQTPSHQVTQMGQEVILRCVPISNHLYFYWYRQILGQKVEFLVSFYNNEISEKSEIFDDQFSVERPDGSNFTLKIRSTKLEDSAMYFCASVAGGPVGEQFFGPGTRLTVL.

This clone was found once. V is TRBV7-6 and J is TRBJ2-1; TRBD2 matches at 7 bases. The V segment lost 2 bases and the J segment 2 bases; nucleotides outside the gene matches: 6. Germline V gives CDR1 SGHVS, CDR2 FNYEAQ. This CDR3 contains 16 residues. The CDR3 nucleotides read TGTGCCAGCAGCTTAAATGAAGCGGGGACCTACAATGAGCAGTTCTTC. Its protein is CASSLNEAGTYNEQFF.

The gene calls are TRBV9 and TRBJ1-3; a possible D gene is TRBD1 (6 bases). The V end lost 0 bases, the J end lost 3 bases, and 19 bases lay between the germline ends. The CDR3 spans 18 residues. Germline V lookup: CDR1 SGDLS, CDR2 YYNGEE. The CDR3 DNA is TGTGCCAGCAGCGTAGGGGACACCGGACTAGGTCGTGGAAACACCATATATTTT. It is translated as CASSVGDTGLGRGNTIYF.

This clone was seen once. The chain employs TRBV4-1 and TRBJ2-5, with 10 positions matching TRBD2. Germline trimming cut 0 bases from V and 2 bases from J; bases unmatched to any gene: 3. This CDR3 is built from 16 residues. Per the germline V gene, CDR1 is MGHRA and CDR2 is YSYEKL. The CDR3 region is CASSQDQRGGQETQYF. CDR3 in DNA: TGCGCCAGCAGCCAAGATCAGCGGGGGGGACAAGAGACCCAGTACTTC.

This chain connects TRBV2 to TRBJ1-2; tentatively, D is TRBD1 (6 bases). Per the germline V gene, CDR1 is SNHLY and CDR2 is FYNNEI. The V and J ends lost 2 bases and 8 bases respectively, with 18 bases between them. The CDR3 is 15 amino acids. The CDR3, as DNA: TGTGCCAGCAGTGAAATCGGGGGCGCTGCCTACGGCTACACCTTC. It codes for CASSEIGGAAYGYTF.

The chain is built from TRBV30 and TRBJ2-5; 10 bases fit TRBD1. The end of the DNA aligns better with TRBJ2-7, so the J call may be wrong. CDR3 length: 14 amino acids. Looked up from germline, CDR1 is GTSNPN and CDR2 is SVGIG (reference sequence). CDR3 residues: CAWGPGTGAYEQYF. For the CDR3, the DNA is TGTGCCTGGGGTCCCGGGACAGGGGCCTACGAGCAGTACTTC.

This sequence joins TRBV5-1 and TRBJ2-7; perhaps TRBD1 as D (6 bases). CDR1 and CDR2 (germline): SGHRS, YFSETQ. The germline V and J ends were trimmed by 0 bases and 2 bases, with 12 bases remaining between them. This CDR3 is 15 amino acids long. In DNA form, the CDR3 reads TGCGCCAGCAGCTTGGCCTGGACAGCCGCCTACGAGCAGTACTTC. This gives the protein CASSLAWTAAYEQYF.